This TCR beta chain appears in the sequencing data of a study of control samples from healthy donors and cancer patients. Sequenced by immunoSEQ multiplex PCR; TCRdb stores in-frame clones only, minus some. Among about 130,000 clones listed, 90% were seen once. V was clipped by 3 bases and J by 0 bases; unmatched bases: 4. This CDR3 has 17 residues. In germline, CDR1 is ENHRY, CDR2 SYGVKD. This sequence was found in a man aged 18 to 30 in good health. Sequencing used blood. The chain is built from TRBV10-3 and TRBJ2-3; 12 nucleotides line up with TRBD2. The CDR3 DNA follows: TGTGCCATCAGTGACTGGACTAGCGGGATAAGCACAGATACGCAGTATTTT. Its protein product is CAISDWTSGISTDTQYF.